The entry below gives a single T cell receptor (beta chain) sequence along with its context. This clonotype was recorded a few times. The antigen it binds to is not known. No much larger clone exists at a distance of one base, and base qualities are not known. CDR1 DFQATT and CDR2 SNEGSKA are derived from the germline V gene (reference sequence). The V end loses 6 bases and the J end loses 4 bases, and a stretch of 15 bases separates them. The CDR3 runs 13 amino acids, cysteine and phenylalanine included. CDR3 DNA is the only sequence kept; it has 39 bases, read in frame from the first base. The data were obtained in a study of patients and donors after allogeneic stem cell transplantation (TCRdb year 2020). Library generation was performed with RT-PCR. Sequencing was performed on a NextSeq 550. TCRdb reran the public reads through fastp at Q25 and MiXCR, keeping productive beta chains. Every CDR3 protein is listed once, alongside the most common genes and DNA of its rows. The sample records roughly 940,000 distinct CDR3 sequences, roughly 18% of which are singletons. Of the sample, roughly 6% falls within the top ten clones.

The sequenced material came from blood, either unsorted or a sorted T cell fraction (not recorded which). The V and J genes are TRBV20-1 and TRBJ1-2; the D gene is perhaps TRBD1, on 5 matching bases. The sequence was collected from a human donor who was either an allogeneic HSCT recipient or a stem cell or donor lymphocyte infusion donor (not recorded which). It is not recorded whose cells these are; they may come from a transplant donor. The base sequence is TGCAGTGCCCCAAGTAGGGGCATCTATGGCTACACCTTC. Translated, this gives CSAPSRGIYGYTF.